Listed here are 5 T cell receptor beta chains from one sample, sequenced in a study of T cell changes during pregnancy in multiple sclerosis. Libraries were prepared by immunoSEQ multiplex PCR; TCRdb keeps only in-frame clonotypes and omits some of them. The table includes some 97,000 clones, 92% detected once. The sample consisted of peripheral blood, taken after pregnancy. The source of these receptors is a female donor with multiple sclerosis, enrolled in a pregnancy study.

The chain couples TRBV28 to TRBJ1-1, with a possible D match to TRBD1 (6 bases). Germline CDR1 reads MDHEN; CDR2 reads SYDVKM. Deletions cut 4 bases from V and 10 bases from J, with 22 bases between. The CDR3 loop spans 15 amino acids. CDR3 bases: TGTGCCAGCAGTTCCCCTCCTCGACAGGTTAATTCAGCTTTCTTT. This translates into CASSSPPRQVNSAFF.

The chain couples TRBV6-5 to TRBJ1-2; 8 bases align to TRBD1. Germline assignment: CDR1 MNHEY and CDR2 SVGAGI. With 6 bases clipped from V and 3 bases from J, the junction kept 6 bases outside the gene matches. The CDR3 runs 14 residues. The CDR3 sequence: CASREDRAYYGYTF. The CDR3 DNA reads TGTGCCAGCAGGGAGGACAGGGCGTACTATGGCTACACCTTC.

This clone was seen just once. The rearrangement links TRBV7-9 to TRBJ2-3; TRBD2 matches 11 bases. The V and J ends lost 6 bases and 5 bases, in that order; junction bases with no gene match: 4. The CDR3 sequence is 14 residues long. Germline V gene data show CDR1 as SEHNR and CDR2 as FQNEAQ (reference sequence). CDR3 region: CASSPGTSGDTQYF. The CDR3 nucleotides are TGTGCCAGCAGTCCCGGGACTAGCGGAGATACGCAGTATTTT.

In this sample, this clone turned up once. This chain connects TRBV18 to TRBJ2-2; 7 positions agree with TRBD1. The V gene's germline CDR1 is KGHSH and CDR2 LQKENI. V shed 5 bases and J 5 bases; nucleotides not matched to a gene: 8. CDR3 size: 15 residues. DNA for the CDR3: TGTGCCAGCTCAAGACAGGGCGCTTGGACCGGGGAGCTGTTTTTT. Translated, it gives CASSRQGAWTGELFF.

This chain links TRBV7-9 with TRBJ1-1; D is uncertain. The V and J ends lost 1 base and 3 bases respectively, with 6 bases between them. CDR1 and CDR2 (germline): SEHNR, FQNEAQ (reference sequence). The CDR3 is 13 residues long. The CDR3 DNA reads TGTGCCAGCAGCTTAGTCCAGGACACTGAAGCTTTCTTT. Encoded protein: CASSLVQDTEAFF.